This TCR beta chain was identified during a study of Ad26.COV2.S vaccination and SARS-CoV-2 variants. Study-wide context: Recipients of Ad26.COV2.S got it intramuscularly, once or twice 56 days apart.

Treatment defined: about 20 received Ad26.COV2.S at low or high dose, single or two shots; a few received placebo; per-sample allocation not given. Sample collection was performed on day 63 after the first vaccine or placebo injection. This CDR3 has 18 residues. V shed 2 bases and J 3 bases; nucleotides not matched to a gene: 15. This clone was observed once. Produced via immunoSEQ multiplex PCR; TCRdb's table is partial and in-frame only. The table lists 350,000 to 450,000 clones, about 90% of them singletons. Sequencing was performed on peripheral blood, taken in a trial of Ad26.COV2.S vaccine versus placebo. V is TRBV23-1 and J is TRBJ1-2; TRBD1 matches 7 bases. TRBV23-1 has ORF status, its function being uncertain. This receptor was identified in a person aged 18-60 years who received the Ad26.COV2.S COVID-19 vaccine or a placebo. CDR3 in amino acids: CASSQAGTAPAGDYGYTF. CDR3 coding DNA: TGCGCCAGCAGTCAAGCCGGGACAGCACCAGCGGGGGACTATGGCTACACCTTC.